This TCR beta chain is from a study of the immune and genomic landscape of osteosarcoma (TCRdb year 2020). As for the study more broadly: The overall cohort comprised around 48 pediatric and adult patients with high-grade osteosarcoma, with a median age at diagnosis of approximately 28 years (range about 5-81). The cohort was enriched for poor-risk disease, with roughly 73% showing unfavorable pathologic response to standard therapy and approximately 67% deceased. In the overall cohort, under 65% of patients were male, and localized disease at diagnosis was presented by around four fifths of patients. The study profiled osteosarcoma specimens with whole genome, RNA and T-cell receptor sequencing plus immunohistochemistry and reverse phase protein arrays to define immunogenic potential. To characterize the osteosarcoma immunogenomic landscape, the TCR sequencing results were combined with transcriptome, protein array and immunostaining data. An explanation for the limited clinical activity of immune checkpoint inhibitors in osteosarcoma was sought in the study. A few patients contributed a couple of samples from the same tumor site. Broad study findings and their caveats: Because osteosarcoma is rare and all possible samples were collected, sample size was not determined by any statistical method. Overall, productive TCR clonality was low, with an average of 0.09 and a maximum of 0.3, which suggests limited T-cell clonal expansion. In five cases, a single hyperexpanded clone dominated the repertoire, and each of these five cases had fewer than 100 T-cell clonotypes. The clonality benchmarks were taken from external normal skin and healthy peripheral blood data instead of from matched normal tissue. Higher TCR productive clonality was observed in the immune-hot C3 cluster than in the cold C1 cluster, although TCR productive clonality remained low overall. Along with the frozen tumor specimens, matched blood was collected from just a couple of patients.

Including cysteine and phenylalanine, the CDR3 has 15 amino acids. Just CDR3 DNA is preserved here, 45 bases in frame from base 1. Trimming takes 0 bases off V and 4 bases off J; junction bases not matched to a gene: 1. CDR1 and CDR2 (MNHEY, SVGAGI) derive from the germline V gene. Post-treatment primary, local recurrence and metastasis tumors from poor-prognosis patients were used as specimens. This clone has just one count. Its antigen specificity is not known. Per-base qualities were not stored, and no clone one base away is much larger. TCR beta chain CDR3 regions were immunosequenced with the ImmunoSEQ Assay (Adaptive Biotechnologies). Concerning the study's data processing: TCRB rearrangements, read counts, read proportions and gene usage were exported through the ImmunoSEQ Analyzer platform. T-cell clonality was calculated on productive rearrangements as 1 minus Pielou's evenness. In the clonal space homeostasis analysis, clonotypes were grouped as rare, small, medium, large or hyperexpanded (0.01 to 1 of the repertoire). TCR productive clonality was compared across immune clusters C1, C2 and C3 using the Wilcoxon rank sum test. TCRdb retrieved this table from immuneACCESS and kept in-frame rearrangements only. Not all clones are present; in checked studies, unresolved V genes account for under half, and no reason is known for the remainder. Clonal size and the V and J genes are those of that table, whereas D and trimming came from the DNA. Within this sample are fewer than 6,500 clones, with approximately 70% of them counted one time only. The leading ten clones occupy roughly 15% of the sample.

Sequencing was done on a sample of osteosarcoma tumor tissue from the lung. This receptor was identified in a human donor with osteosarcoma. The chain couples TRBV6-5 to TRBJ2-3; a stretch of 10 junction bases matches TRBD2. The DNA sequence is given as TGTGCCAGCAGTTACTCAGCGGGAGGGGCAGATACGCAGTATTTT. The resulting protein is CASSYSAGGADTQYF.